The 25 T cell receptor beta chains listed next were all sequenced from one sample in a study of T cell responses to AZD1222 COVID-19 vaccine. Generated by immunoSEQ multiplex PCR, the TCRdb table keeps only in-frame clones and is missing some. Of about 59,000 clones in the sample, 65% to 90% were seen once. The sample consisted of peripheral blood, taken on day 0 of AZD1222 vaccination. These receptors all come from an adult in good health.

The J gene is TRBJ1-2, the V gene TRBV7-2, with D perhaps TRBD1 (5 bases). The CDR3 sequence is 13 residues long. V was clipped by 4 bases and J by 8 bases, with 14 bases between them. Germline-derived CDR1 and CDR2 are SGHTA and FQGNSA. The CDR3 sequence: CASSWGEVLGYTF. The CDR3 nucleotides are TGTGCCAGCAGCTGGGGGGAGGTCTTGGGCTACACCTTC.

This sequence joins TRBV30 and TRBJ2-6, with 7 bases aligning to TRBD1. V lost 0 bases to trimming and J lost 2 bases; unmatched junction nucleotides: 7. The CDR3 covers 17 residues. Germline V lookup: CDR1 GTSNPN, CDR2 SVGIG (reference sequence). In nucleotides, the CDR3 is TGTGCCTGGAGTGTGGAGGACAGGAGGACTGGGGCCAACGTCCTGACTTTC. Encoded protein: CAWSVEDRRTGANVLTF.

J is TRBJ2-1 and V is TRBV19; the match to TRBD1 covers 8 bases. The CDR3 loop spans 15 amino acids. The J segment lost 8 bases and the V segment lost 4 bases, leaving 10 bases of the junction unmatched. Germline CDR1 is LNHDA and CDR2 is SQIVND (reference sequence). The CDR3 DNA is TGTGCCAGTAGTAGAGACAGGGGAATAATCGATGAGCAGTTCTTC. This gives the protein CASSRDRGIIDEQFF.

The genes are TRBV23-1 and TRBJ1-5; D possibly corresponds to TRBD1 (5 bases). TRBV23-1 is marked as an open reading frame, function uncertain. V was shortened by 3 bases and J by 2 bases, with 20 bases between the two germline ends. CDR3 length: 18 residues. This CDR3 reads CASSHTIRPTGGNQPQHF. The DNA of the CDR3 is TGCGCCAGCAGTCATACCATTCGTCCGACGGGGGGCAATCAGCCCCAGCATTTT.

This chain connects TRBV6-4 to TRBJ2-1; TRBD2 matches at 7 bases. Unmatched junction bases numbered 5, after V lost 3 bases and J lost 6 bases. Germline V gives CDR1 MRHNA, CDR2 SNTAGT. The CDR3 is 14 amino acids. The CDR3 region is CASSEGIAGNEQFF. CDR3 coding DNA: TGTGCCAGCAGTGAGGGAATAGCGGGCAATGAGCAGTTCTTC.

The DNA of the CDR3 is TGCGCCAGCAGCCAAGGGTGGGCGGCGTCTGGAAACACCATATATTTT. Protein sequence: CASSQGWAASGNTIYF. The V and J genes are TRBV4-1 and TRBJ1-3; D uncertain. The V end was cut by 1 base, the J end by 1 base, with 11 bases between. CDR1 MGHRA and CDR2 YSYEKL come from the germline V gene. This CDR3 is built from 16 residues.

The rearrangement uses TRBV5-1 and TRBJ1-1; 7 nucleotides line up with TRBD1. V shed 3 bases and J 4 bases; nucleotides not matched to a gene: 6. CDR1 is SGHRS, CDR2 YFSETQ, per germline. The CDR3 length is 14 residues. The CDR3 nucleotides read TGCGCCAGCAGCTCGGGAGGGGGCTCCACTGAAGCTTTCTTT. Amino acid sequence: CASSSGGGSTEAFF.

The V call is TRBV6-1, the J call TRBJ1-2; D possibly corresponds to TRBD1 (6 bases). The V gene's germline CDR1 is MNHNS and CDR2 SASEGT. Deletions cut 1 base from V and 4 bases from J, with 10 bases between. The CDR3 has 14 residues. The CDR3 region has the DNA TGTGCCAGCAGTGAAGTCAGGGGCAGCTATGGCTACACCTTC. Translating it yields CASSEVRGSYGYTF.

The V call is TRBV28, the J call TRBJ1-2, with TRBD1 as a possible D gene (6 bases). The CDR3 consists of 12 residues. The V gene's germline CDR1 is MDHEN and CDR2 SYDVKM. Trimming shortened V by 3 bases and J by 8 bases, and 10 bases separated the two germline ends. CDR3 amino acids: CASSFDRYGYTF. The CDR3 DNA sequence: TGTGCCAGCAGTTTCGACAGGTACGGCTACACCTTC.

In this sample, this clone turned up once. The chain links TRBV11-2 to TRBJ1-2; 8 positions match TRBD1. Germline V gives CDR1 SGHAT, CDR2 FQNNGV. This CDR3 has 13 residues. V shed 7 bases, J shed 3 bases, and the junction held 4 bases outside the gene matches. The chain's CDR3 is CASTLTGDYGYTF. The CDR3 DNA is TGTGCCAGCACCCTGACAGGGGACTATGGCTACACCTTC.

The genes are TRBV18 and TRBJ2-2; perhaps TRBD2 as D (5 bases). Germline CDR1 KGHSH, CDR2 LQKENI. V shed 4 bases and J shed 4 bases, with 13 bases lying between them. The CDR3 totals 15 residues. Here the CDR3 reads CASSLNRGPTGELFF. The CDR3 region has the DNA TGTGCCAGCTCACTGAACCGCGGGCCCACCGGGGAGCTGTTTTTT.

This clone was recorded only once. The rearrangement links TRBV28 to TRBJ1-4; 7 bases agree with TRBD1. Unmatched junction bases numbered 3, after V lost 4 bases and J lost 4 bases. Germline values: CDR1 MDHEN, CDR2 SYDVKM. This CDR3 comprises 14 residues. The CDR3 sequence: CASSSGQFNEKLFF. The CDR3 nucleotides are TGTGCCAGCAGTTCGGGACAGTTTAATGAAAAACTGTTTTTT.

This chain links TRBV5-1 with TRBJ2-7, with unresolved D. V lost 0 bases and J 2 bases, leaving 9 bases between the germline ends. The CDR3 contains 14 residues. Germline V gene lookup returns CDR1 SGHRS and CDR2 YFSETQ. CDR3 in amino acids: CASSLGWSAYEQYF. In DNA form, the CDR3 reads TGCGCCAGCAGCTTGGGATGGTCCGCCTACGAGCAGTACTTC. The complete variable domain, with remaining parts taken from reference TRBV5-1 and TRBJ2-7, reads KAGVTQTPRYLIKTRGQQVTLSCSPISGHRSVSWYQQTPGQGLQFLFEYFSETQRNKGNFPGRFSGRQFSNSRSEMNVSTLELGDSALYLCASSLGWSAYEQYFGPGTRLTVT.

This clone was found once. V gene TRBV27 combines with J gene TRBJ2-3, with a weak D call TRBD2 (5 bases). The germline gives CDR1 MNHEY, CDR2 SMNVEV (reference sequence). Trimming left V 2 bases short and J 6 bases short, with 15 bases between. The CDR3 is 15 amino acids. CDR3 loop: CASSLTEGLPDTQYF. For the CDR3, the DNA is TGTGCCAGCAGTTTAACCGAGGGCCTTCCGGATACGCAGTATTTT.

The rearrangement joins TRBV18 to TRBJ2-7; D ambiguous. Trimming removed 2 bases at V and 1 base at J, with 6 bases between. The CDR3 sequence is 13 residues long. In germline, CDR1 is KGHSH, CDR2 LQKENI. The CDR3 sequence: CASSPARSYEQYF. CDR3 sequence (DNA): TGTGCCAGCTCACCAGCGCGGTCCTACGAGCAGTACTTC.

The rearrangement links TRBV12-3 or TRBV12-4 to TRBJ2-3; 8 positions match TRBD2. The CDR3 has 13 residues. The junction had 11 bases not matched to a gene; V was cut back by 4 bases and J by 14 bases. CDR3 DNA sequence: TGTGCCAGCAGTTCCCTACTAGCGGTTGGCCTGTATTTT. Protein sequence: CASSSLLAVGLYF.

V usage is TRBV7-9 and J usage is TRBJ2-1, with 7 positions matching TRBD2. CDR3 length: 15 residues. V dropped 7 bases and J dropped 0; count of bases not matched to a gene: 6. Germline CDR1 reads SEHNR; CDR2 reads FQNEAQ (reference sequence). CDR3 sequence reads: CASIPSGSSYNEQFF. CDR3 bases: TGTGCCAGCATCCCTAGCGGTAGCTCCTACAATGAGCAGTTCTTC.

This clone was counted a single time. The J gene is TRBJ2-3, the V gene TRBV4-3; D uncertain. CDR1 and CDR2 (germline): LGHNA, YSLEER. There are 15 residues in the CDR3. The V and J ends lost 2 bases and 2 bases respectively, with 11 bases between them. CDR3 bases: TGCGCCAGCAGCCAAAAGTCCCCGTCCACAGATACGCAGTATTTT. It translates to CASSQKSPSTDTQYF.

The chain links TRBV11-2 to TRBJ1-1; D might be TRBD1 (5 bases). The CDR3 is made up of 14 amino acids. V was trimmed by 3 bases and J by 4 bases, leaving 12 bases between them. Germline CDR1 SGHAT, CDR2 FQNNGV. Written as DNA, the CDR3 is TGTGCCAGCAGCTTCGGAGGGACTATCACTGAAGCTTTCTTT. Protein: CASSFGGTITEAFF.

The chain uses TRBV11-2 and TRBJ1-1; 9 bases line up with TRBD1. Germline CDR1 reads SGHAT; CDR2 reads FQNNGV. The J segment lost 3 bases and the V segment lost 5 bases, leaving 7 bases of the junction unmatched. This CDR3 has 15 amino acids. DNA of the CDR3: TGTGCCAGCAGCCCAATTGACAGGGGGTACACTGAAGCTTTCTTT. This gives the protein CASSPIDRGYTEAFF.

In its sample, this clone was seen once. The chain joins TRBV7-3 to TRBJ2-2; 8 positions match TRBD2. The germline CDR1 and CDR2 sequences are SGHTA and FQGTGA. The CDR3 totals 15 residues. The J segment lost 5 bases and the V segment lost 5 bases, leaving 7 bases of the junction unmatched. The CDR3 is CASSRAGDGTGELFF. The CDR3 DNA is TGTGCCAGCAGCCGAGCGGGAGATGGAACCGGGGAGCTGTTTTTT.

The chain has TRBV7-8 and TRBJ1-1; unclear D gene. Looked up from germline, CDR1 is SGHVS and CDR2 is FQNEAQ. V was clipped by 4 bases and J by 5 bases, with 8 bases between them. This CDR3 region has 12 residues. CDR3 nucleotides: TGTGCCAGCAGCTATGGTGAAACTGAAGCTTTCTTT. It encodes CASSYGETEAFF.

The J gene is TRBJ1-2, the V gene TRBV28; D is uncertain. The germline V gene has CDR1 MDHEN and CDR2 SYDVKM. This CDR3 contains 12 residues. The germline V and J ends were trimmed by 7 bases and 5 bases, with 11 bases remaining between them. The CDR3 coding sequence is TGTGCCAGCACAAAGACCGGATATGGCTACACCTTC. Its translation: CASTKTGYGYTF.

This clone was picked up one time. The rearrangement joins TRBV5-1 to TRBJ1-1; 7 positions match TRBD1. The V gene's germline CDR1 is SGHRS and CDR2 YFSETQ. V lost 0 bases to trimming and J lost 1 base; unmatched junction nucleotides: 0. The CDR3 has 14 amino acids. The CDR3 sequence: CASSLGTGNTEAFF. The CDR3 DNA follows: TGCGCCAGCAGCTTGGGGACAGGGAACACTGAAGCTTTCTTT.

This clone was found a few times. The V gene is TRBV27, the J gene TRBJ1-1; the D is unclear. CDR3 size: 12 residues. Trimming removed 2 bases from V and 5 bases from J, with 6 bases in between. CDR1 is MNHEY, CDR2 SMNVEV, per germline (reference sequence). The CDR3 sequence: CASSLTGTEAFF. The CDR3 bases are TGTGCCAGCAGTTTAACCGGGACTGAAGCTTTCTTT.